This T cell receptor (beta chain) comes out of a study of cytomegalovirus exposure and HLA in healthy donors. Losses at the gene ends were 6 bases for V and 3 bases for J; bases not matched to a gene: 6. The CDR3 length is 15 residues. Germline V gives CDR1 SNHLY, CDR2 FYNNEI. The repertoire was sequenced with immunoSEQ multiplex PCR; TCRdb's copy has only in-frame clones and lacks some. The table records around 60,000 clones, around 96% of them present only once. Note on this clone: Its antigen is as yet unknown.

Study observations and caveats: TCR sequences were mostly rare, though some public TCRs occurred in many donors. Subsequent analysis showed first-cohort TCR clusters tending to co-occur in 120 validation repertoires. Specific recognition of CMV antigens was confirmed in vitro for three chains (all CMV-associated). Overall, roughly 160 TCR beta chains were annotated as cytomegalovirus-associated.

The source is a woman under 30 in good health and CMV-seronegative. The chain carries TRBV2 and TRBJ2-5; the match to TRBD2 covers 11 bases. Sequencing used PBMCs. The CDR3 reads CASSRTLAGEETQYF. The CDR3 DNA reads TGTGCCAGCAGCCGCACACTAGCGGGAGAAGAGACCCAGTACTTC. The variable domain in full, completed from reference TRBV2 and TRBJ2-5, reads EPEVTQTPSHQVTQMGQEVILRCVPISNHLYFYWYRQILGQKVEFLVSFYNNEISEKSEIFDDQFSVERPDGSNFTLKIRSTKLEDSAMYFCASSRTLAGEETQYFGPGTRLLVL.